This passage covers 4 T cell receptor beta chains from one sample sequenced in a study of Graves' ophthalmopathy and Graves' hyperthyroidism. The study amplified TCR beta CDR3 regions using RNA transcripts. HTBI primers were used in a first-round RT-PCR, which preceded a second-round multiplex PCR. TCRdb reprocessed the multiplex PCR reads with MiXCR, giving one entry per CDR3 protein. The sample has about 380,000 distinct CDR3 sequences; approximately 15% are singletons. Input material: peripheral blood. The receptors come from a woman between 18 and 30 years old with stable Graves' hyperthyroidism.

A few counts support this clonotype. The chain is built from TRBV7-8 and TRBJ2-5; the D is unclear. Trimming stripped 2 bases from V and 1 base from J, with 11 bases between. Germline V lookup: CDR1 SGHVS, CDR2 FQNEAQ. The CDR3 has 15 amino acids. The CDR3 reads CASSLLQAAQETQYF. The CDR3 nucleotides read TGTGCCAGCAGCTTACTTCAGGCAGCCCAAGAGACCCAGTACTTC.

This clonotype was recorded at least ten times. The rearrangement uses TRBV19 and TRBJ1-2; tentative D call: TRBD1 (5 bases). Germline V gene sequence: CDR1 LNHDA, CDR2 SQIVND (reference sequence). This CDR3 is built from 12 residues. Trimming cost V 5 bases and J 7 bases, with 11 bases left between them. The CDR3 here is CASSLGHLGYTF. For the CDR3, the DNA is TGTGCCAGTAGTTTAGGACACCTTGGCTACACCTTC.

The chain uses TRBV15 and TRBJ1-6; maybe TRBD1 (6 bases). This CDR3 is built from 16 residues. V shed 4 bases and J shed 10 bases, with 20 bases lying between them. Germline V gene data show CDR1 as LNHNV and CDR2 as YYDKDF (reference sequence). CDR3 protein: CATSNILGGARSPLHF. DNA for the CDR3: TGTGCCACCAGCAACATTCTCGGGGGGGCTCGGTCACCCCTCCACTTT.

The table lists this clonotype with many counts. J is TRBJ1-5 and V is TRBV20-1; D may be TRBD1 (5 bases). The ends were cut back, 6 bases at V and 4 bases at J, with 19 bases in the middle. Per germline, CDR1 DFQATT and CDR2 SNEGSKA (reference sequence). The CDR3 spans 15 residues. The CDR3 DNA sequence: TGCAGTGCGATGGGGACGCCAACCCCTAATCAGCCCCAGCATTTT. Its protein product is CSAMGTPTPNQPQHF.